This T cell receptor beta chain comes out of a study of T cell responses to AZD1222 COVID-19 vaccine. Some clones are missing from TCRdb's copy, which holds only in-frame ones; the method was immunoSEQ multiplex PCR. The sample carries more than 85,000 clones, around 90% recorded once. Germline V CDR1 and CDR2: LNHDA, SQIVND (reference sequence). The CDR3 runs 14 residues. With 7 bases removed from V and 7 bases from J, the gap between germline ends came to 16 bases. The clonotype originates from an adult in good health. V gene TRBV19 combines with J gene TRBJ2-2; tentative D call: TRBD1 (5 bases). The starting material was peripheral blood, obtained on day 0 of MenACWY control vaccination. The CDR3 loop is CASTQQAGRGELFF. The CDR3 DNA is TGTGCCAGTACCCAACAGGCCGGGCGCGGGGAGCTGTTTTTT.